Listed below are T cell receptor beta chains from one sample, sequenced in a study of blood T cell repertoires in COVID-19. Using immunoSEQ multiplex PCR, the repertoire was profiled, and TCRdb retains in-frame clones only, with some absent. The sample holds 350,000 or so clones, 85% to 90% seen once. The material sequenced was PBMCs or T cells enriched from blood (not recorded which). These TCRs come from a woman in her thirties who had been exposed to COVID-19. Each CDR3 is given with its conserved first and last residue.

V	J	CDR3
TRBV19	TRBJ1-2	CASSIVPGQGDGYTF
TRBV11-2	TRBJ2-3	CASRSPGTDTQYF
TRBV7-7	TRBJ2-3	CASSPGLAGSADTQYF
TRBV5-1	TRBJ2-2	CASSEGSSGSPGELFF
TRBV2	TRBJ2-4	CASSTPGGQGAKNIQYF
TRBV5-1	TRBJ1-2	CASSPGTVGYGYTF
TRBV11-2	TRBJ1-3	CASSPGTGASDGNTIYF
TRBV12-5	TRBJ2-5	CASAQDLALEETQYF
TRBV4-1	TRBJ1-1	CASSQDRTGGRGAFF
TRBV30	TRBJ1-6	CAWGQGIGASPLHF
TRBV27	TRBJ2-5	CASSSLAGATKTQYF
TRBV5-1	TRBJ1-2	CASSPTGDNYGYTF
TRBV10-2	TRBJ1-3	CASRDNSGNTIYF
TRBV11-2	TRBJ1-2	CASSLVGGVNYGYTF
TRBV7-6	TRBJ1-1	CASSSEVTGNTEAFF
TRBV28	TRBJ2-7	CASSQPQTGNEQYF
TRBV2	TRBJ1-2	CASRRQGGYGYTF
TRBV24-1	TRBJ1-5	CATSDPGLGQPQHF
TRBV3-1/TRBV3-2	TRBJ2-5	CASSLSGRQETQYF
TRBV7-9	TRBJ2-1	CASSFGQGSWQFF
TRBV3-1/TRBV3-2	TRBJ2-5	CASSQEGRGRETQYF
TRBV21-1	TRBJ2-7	CASSKGQGSWDEQYF
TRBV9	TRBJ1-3	CASSNLRDRAGNTIYF
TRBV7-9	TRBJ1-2	CASSPTDRGLNYGYTF
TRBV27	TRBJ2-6	CASSLFSLSGANVLTF
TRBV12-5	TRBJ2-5	CASGMGTFQETQYF
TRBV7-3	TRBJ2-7	CASSPPLDEQYF
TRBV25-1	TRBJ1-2	CASRADPEHYGYTF
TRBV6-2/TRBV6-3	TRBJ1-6	CASSYRTARPNSPLHF
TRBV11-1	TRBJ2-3	CASSSPLAVNTDTQYF
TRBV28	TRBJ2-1	CASSSSLLTGNEQFF
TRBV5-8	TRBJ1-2	CASSLGRGDTYGYTF
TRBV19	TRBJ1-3	CASSPMGQGISGNTIYF
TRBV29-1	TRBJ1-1	CSVVRPGGLNTEAFF
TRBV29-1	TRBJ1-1	CSVEGRGEAFF
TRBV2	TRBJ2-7	CASSETGSVGYEQYF
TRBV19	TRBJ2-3	CASSVPGLSTTDTQYF
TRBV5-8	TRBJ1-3	CASSSGVGSGNTIYF
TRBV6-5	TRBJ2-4	CASSYLTGGKNIQYF
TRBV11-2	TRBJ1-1	CASSFKNTEAFF
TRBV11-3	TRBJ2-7	CASSGDSYEQYF
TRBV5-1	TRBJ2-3	CASSLQGRSTDTQYF
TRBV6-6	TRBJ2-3	CASRRNLAGGHTDTQYF
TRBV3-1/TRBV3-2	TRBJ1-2	CASSQDGRGGYGYTF
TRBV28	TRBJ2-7	CASYNGRVSYEQYF
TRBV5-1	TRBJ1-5	CASSLVGNGDQPQHF
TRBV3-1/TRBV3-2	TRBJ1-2	CASSQVGGDYGYTF
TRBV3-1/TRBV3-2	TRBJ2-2	CASSQDYPSGSVTGELFF
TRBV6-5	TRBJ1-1	CASRAGTAVTEAFF
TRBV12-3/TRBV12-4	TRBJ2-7	CASSVLDYEQYF
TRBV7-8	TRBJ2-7	CASSPLRPTGGEQYF
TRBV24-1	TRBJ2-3	CARTDRDGTDTQYF
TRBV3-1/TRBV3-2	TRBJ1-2	CASSGTGDYGYTF
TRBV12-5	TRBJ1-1	CASGFGQGATEAFF
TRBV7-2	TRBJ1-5	CASSLPDSAPIYQPQHF
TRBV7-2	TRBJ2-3	CASSGRTSGSDTQYF
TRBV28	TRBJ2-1	CASSFDGRAIDEQFF
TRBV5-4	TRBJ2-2	CATPEDTGELFF
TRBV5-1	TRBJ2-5	CASSSTKYQETQYF
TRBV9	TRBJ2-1	CASSVGDRVLNEQFF